This TCR beta chain was captured by sequencing in a study of vaccination effects on CD4 cells after COVID-19 (dated by TCRdb to the early 2020s). Background on the whole study: Two doses of either the BNT162b2 or the mRNA-1273 mRNA SARS-CoV-2 vaccine were administered to participants. The study compared SARS-CoV-2 spike-specific CD4+ TCR repertoires before and after mRNA vaccination in COVID-19 convalescent patients and infection-naive vaccine recipients. Cultures from other donors in the study were sequenced with the Oncomine TCR Beta short-read assay on an Illumina iSeq 100. A total of nine to ten COVID-19 convalescent patients and a handful of SARS-CoV-2-naive healthy vaccine recipients were included in the full study.

The library was obtained by the immunoSEQ multiplex PCR assay. TCR beta CDR3 sequencing was performed on DNA from the cultured, isolated CD4+ T cells. The source study handled its data this way. Non-productive TCR sequences were removed, reads were trimmed to the CDR3 region, and CDR3s of at least 7 amino acids were retained. Antigen-specific clonotypes were identified with the MANAFEST web app by comparing expansion in peptide wells against reference cultures. Positive clones required FDR<0.05 expansion versus reference and all other wells, odds ratio above 5, and frequency above 0.1% in two replicate wells. A clonotype was defined as cross-reactive if the clonotype was significantly expanded both in SARS-CoV-2 spike wells and in at least one common cold coronavirus spike condition. CDR3 similarity was assessed by Levenshtein distance with the stringdist R package, and unrooted trees were built with ape in R 3.6.1. Imported from immuneACCESS, the table was reduced by TCRdb to in-frame sequences with V and J called. These copies leave out some clones; in studies compared against another copy, an unresolved V gene accounts for under half, and the cause of the remainder is not known. D and trimming come from the DNA, and the V and J calls and clone size come from that table. The sample data list some 69,000 clones, and approximately 79% of these were observed just once. Roughly 2.8% of the sample is held by the ten biggest clonotypes.

As for this clone: This receptor's antigen is unknown. No per-base quality is available; no much larger clone lies one base away.

What the authors observed across the whole study: In healthy vaccine recipients, vaccine-induced clones were almost all SARS-CoV-2 mono-reactive, with only 1 of 255 cross-reactive with common cold coronaviruses. Limitations of the study were the small number of convalescent patients and the absence of early post-infection timepoints. At late post-vaccination timepoints, both infection-induced and vaccine-induced clones showed marked clonal contraction, consistent with waning T cell responses.

To identify antigen-specific CD4+ T cell clonotypes by their expansion, the ViraFEST assay first stimulated PBMC with viral peptide pools and then applied TCR sequencing. After around 10 days of culture, CD4+ T cells were isolated with the EasySep CD4+ T cell isolation kit. The absence of prior SARS-CoV-2 infection in healthy vaccine recipients was confirmed by negative nucleocapsid antibodies before and after vaccination. Each well held two million PBMC cultured in IMDM containing approximately 5.2% human AB serum, about 10 IU/ml IL-2 and gentamicin, along with roughly 10 ug/ml peptides. On days 3 and 7, half of the culture medium was replaced with fresh IL-2-containing medium. Unless otherwise noted, each peptide stimulation condition was cultured in triplicate wells. Using Ficoll-Paque Plus gradient centrifugation, PBMC were separated from whole blood and then either used fresh or cryopreserved at -140C. The overlapping peptide pools covered the spike proteins of SARS-CoV-2 and of the common cold coronaviruses HCoV-NL63, HCoV-OC43 and HCoV-229E. Genomic DNA was extracted from cultured CD4+ T cells with the QIAamp micro DNA kit.

From a lookup of the germline V gene, CDR1 and CDR2 are SNHLY and FYNNEI. Counted from cysteine to phenylalanine, this CDR3 has 13 amino acids. Only CDR3 DNA is held: 39 bases, read in frame from base 1. V is cut by 5 bases and J by 1 base, and the space between the germline ends is 6 bases. Sequencing was performed on CD4+ T cells from PBMCs cultured with HCoV-NL63 spike peptides, taken before COVID-19 vaccination. The intended sense of this specimen's cell subset or site label: HCoV-NL63 spike overlapping peptide pool stimulation. The TCR originated in a human donor who received a COVID-19 vaccine. The rearrangement combines TRBV2 with TRBJ1-5; no D gene call is confident. CDR3 sequence: CASSRDSNQPQHF. The DNA reads as follows: TGTGCCAGCAGTCGCGACAGCAATCAGCCCCAGCATTTT.